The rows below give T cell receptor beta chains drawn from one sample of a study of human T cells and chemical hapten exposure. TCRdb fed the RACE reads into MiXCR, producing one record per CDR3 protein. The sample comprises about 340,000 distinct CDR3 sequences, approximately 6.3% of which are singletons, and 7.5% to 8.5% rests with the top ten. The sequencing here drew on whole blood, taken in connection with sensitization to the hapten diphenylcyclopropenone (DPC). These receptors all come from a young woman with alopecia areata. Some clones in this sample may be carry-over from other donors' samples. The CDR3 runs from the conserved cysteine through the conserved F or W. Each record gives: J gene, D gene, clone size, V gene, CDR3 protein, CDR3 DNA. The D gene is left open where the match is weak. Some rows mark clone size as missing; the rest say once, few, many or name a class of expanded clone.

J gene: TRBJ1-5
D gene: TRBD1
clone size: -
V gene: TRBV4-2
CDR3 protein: CASSPERGRIQPQHF
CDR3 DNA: TGTGCCAGCAGCCCCGAGAGGGGGCGCATCCAGCCCCAGCATTTT

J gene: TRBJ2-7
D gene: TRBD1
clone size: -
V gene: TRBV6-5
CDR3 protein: CASSYSPGQGPHEQYF
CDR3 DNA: TGTGCCAGCAGTTACTCTCCGGGACAGGGGCCCCACGAGCAGTACTTC

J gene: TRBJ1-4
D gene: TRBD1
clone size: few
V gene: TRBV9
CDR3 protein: CASSPETGGYEKLFF
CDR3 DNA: TGTGCCAGCAGCCCAGAGACAGGGGGATATGAAAAACTGTTTTTT

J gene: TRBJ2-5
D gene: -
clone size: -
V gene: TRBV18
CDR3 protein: CASSPPTYGTQYF
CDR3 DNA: TGTGCCAGCTCACCACCGACCTATGGGACCCAGTACTTC

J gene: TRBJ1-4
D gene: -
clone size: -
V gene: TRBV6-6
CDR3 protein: CASSYSLSANEKLFF
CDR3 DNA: TGTGCCAGCAGTTACTCGCTGTCAGCTAATGAAAAACTGTTTTTT

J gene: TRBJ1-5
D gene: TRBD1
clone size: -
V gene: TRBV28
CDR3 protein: CASSSPTQTGGEWYQPQHF
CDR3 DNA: TGTGCCAGCAGTTCCCCGACGCAGACAGGGGGCGAGTGGTATCAGCCCCAGCATTTT

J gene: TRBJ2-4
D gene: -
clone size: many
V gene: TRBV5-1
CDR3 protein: CASSLGQVENIQYF
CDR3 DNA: TGCGCCAGCAGCTTGGGGCAGGTGGAAAACATTCAGTACTTC

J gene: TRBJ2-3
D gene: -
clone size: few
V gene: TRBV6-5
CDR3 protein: CASTNSGTEQYF
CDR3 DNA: TGTGCCAGCACGAACTCCGGGACGGAGCAGTATTTT

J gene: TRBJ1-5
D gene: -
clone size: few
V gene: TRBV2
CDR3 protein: CASTDSRNQPQHF
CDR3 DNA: TGTGCCAGCACGGACAGTCGCAATCAGCCCCAGCATTTT

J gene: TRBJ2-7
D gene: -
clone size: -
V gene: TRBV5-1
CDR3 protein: CASTSSGTTYEQYF
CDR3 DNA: TGCGCCAGCACCTCTTCCGGGACCACCTACGAGCAGTACTTC

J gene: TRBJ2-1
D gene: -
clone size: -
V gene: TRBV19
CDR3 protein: CASSMGLYNEQFF
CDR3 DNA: TGTGCCAGTAGTATGGGCCTATACAATGAGCAGTTCTTC

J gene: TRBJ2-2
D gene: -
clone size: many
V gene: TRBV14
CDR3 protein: CASSQDRRRELFF
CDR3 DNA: TGTGCCAGCAGCCAAGATAGAAGGCGGGAGCTGTTTTTT

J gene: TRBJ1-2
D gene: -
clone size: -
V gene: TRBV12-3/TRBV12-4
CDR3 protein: CASSSRRPNYGYTF
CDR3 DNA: TGTGCCAGCAGTTCCCGTCGACCTAACTATGGCTACACCTTC

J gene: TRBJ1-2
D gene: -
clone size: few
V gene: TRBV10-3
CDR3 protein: CAISGGQGKGFYGYTF
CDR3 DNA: TGTGCCATCAGTGGCGGGCAGGGGAAGGGCTTCTATGGCTACACCTTC

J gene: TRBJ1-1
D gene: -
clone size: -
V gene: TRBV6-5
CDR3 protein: CASSYSTQGVAFF
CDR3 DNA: TGTGCCAGCAGTTATTCCACACAGGGTGTAGCTTTCTTT